This T cell receptor beta chain was recorded in a study of cytotoxic CD8 clonotypes in ibrutinib-treated CLL. General study points: The public clonotypes identified were infrequent and showed contraction or stability on treatment. Upon ibrutinib response clonality rose, and upon progression it fell back toward baseline.

Profiling relied on immunoSEQ multiplex PCR, and the TCRdb table lists in-frame clones only, not all of them. The sample yields more than 200,000 clones, under 80% seen once. Regarding this clone: No antigen is known for it.

CDR1 and CDR2 (germline): LNHDA, SQIVND (reference sequence). This CDR3 contains 16 residues. Trimming cost V 1 base and J 2 bases; bases outside gene matches: 1. The starting material was PBMCs, obtained after 24 months of ibrutinib treatment. This sequence joins TRBV19 and TRBJ2-1, with 11 bases aligning to TRBD2. This clonotype was sampled from a human donor with chronic lymphocytic leukemia. CDR3 sequence (DNA): TGTGCCAGTAGTATAGGTAGCGGGAGGGCCTACAATGAGCAGTTCTTC. Its protein product is CASSIGSGRAYNEQFF.